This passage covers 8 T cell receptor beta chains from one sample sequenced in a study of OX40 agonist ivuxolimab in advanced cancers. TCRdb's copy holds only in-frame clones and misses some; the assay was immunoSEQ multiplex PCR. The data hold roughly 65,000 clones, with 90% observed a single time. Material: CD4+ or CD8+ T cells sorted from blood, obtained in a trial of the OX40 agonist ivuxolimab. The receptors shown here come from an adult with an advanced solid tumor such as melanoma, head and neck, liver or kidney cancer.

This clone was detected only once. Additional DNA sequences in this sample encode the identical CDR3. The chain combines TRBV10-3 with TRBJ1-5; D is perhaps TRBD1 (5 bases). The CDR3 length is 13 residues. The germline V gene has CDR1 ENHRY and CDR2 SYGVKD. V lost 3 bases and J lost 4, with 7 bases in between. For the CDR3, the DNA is TGTGCCATCAGTGACAGGGATAATCAGCCCCAGCATTTT. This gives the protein CAISDRDNQPQHF.

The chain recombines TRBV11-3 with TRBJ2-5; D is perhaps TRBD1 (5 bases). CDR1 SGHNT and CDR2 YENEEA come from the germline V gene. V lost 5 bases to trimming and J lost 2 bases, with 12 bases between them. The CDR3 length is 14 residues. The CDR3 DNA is TGTGCCAGCAGCAAGGGGCAGCAACAAGAGACCCAGTACTTC. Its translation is CASSKGQQQETQYF.

DNA of the CDR3: TGCAGTGCTAGCGACCTCGGGGAGCAGTTCTTC. Encoded protein: CSASDLGEQFF. The chain couples TRBV20-1 to TRBJ2-1, with no clear D. V lost 3 bases and J lost 10, with 10 bases in between. Looked up from germline, CDR1 is DFQATT and CDR2 is SNEGSKA (reference sequence). The CDR3 runs 11 residues.

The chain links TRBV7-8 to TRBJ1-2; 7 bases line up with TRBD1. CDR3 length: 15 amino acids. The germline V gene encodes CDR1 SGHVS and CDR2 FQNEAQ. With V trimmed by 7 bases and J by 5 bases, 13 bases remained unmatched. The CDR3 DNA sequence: TGTGCCAGCATCAATCTCGGGCAGGGACAGTATGGCTACACCTTC. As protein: CASINLGQGQYGYTF.

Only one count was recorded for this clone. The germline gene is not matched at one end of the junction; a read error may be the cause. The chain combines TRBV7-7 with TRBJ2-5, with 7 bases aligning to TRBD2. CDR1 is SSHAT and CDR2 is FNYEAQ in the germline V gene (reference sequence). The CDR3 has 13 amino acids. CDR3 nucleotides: TGTGCTAGCAGCATAGCGGGCGGGGAGACCCAGTACTTC. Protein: CASSIAGGETQYF.

The CDR3 loop is CATGRGEGDYGYTF. The CDR3 DNA follows: TGTGCCACCGGGAGAGGGGAAGGGGACTATGGCTACACCTTC. The chain combines TRBV7-9 with TRBJ1-2; TRBD1 might be the D (5 bases). The germline V gene has CDR1 SEHNR and CDR2 FQNEAQ (reference sequence). The CDR3 totals 14 residues. V lost 10 bases to trimming and J lost 3 bases, with 18 bases between them.

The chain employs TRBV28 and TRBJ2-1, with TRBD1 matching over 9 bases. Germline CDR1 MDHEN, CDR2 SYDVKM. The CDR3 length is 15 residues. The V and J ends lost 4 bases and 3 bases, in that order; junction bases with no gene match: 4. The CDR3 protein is CASSSGTGIYNEQFF. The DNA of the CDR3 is TGTGCCAGCAGTTCCGGGACAGGGATCTACAATGAGCAGTTCTTC.

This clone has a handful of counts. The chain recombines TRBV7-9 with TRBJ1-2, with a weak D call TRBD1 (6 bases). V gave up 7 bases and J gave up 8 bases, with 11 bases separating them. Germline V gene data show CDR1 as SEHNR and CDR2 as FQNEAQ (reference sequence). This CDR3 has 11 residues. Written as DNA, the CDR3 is TGTGCCAGCACCGTAGGGGGGGGCTACACCTTC. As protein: CASTVGGGYTF.